These 23 T cell receptor beta chains came from one sample sequenced in a study of T-cell memory formation after mild COVID-19. TCRdb re-called the 5' RACE reads with MiXCR, one entry per CDR3 protein. This sample has 300,000 to 400,000 distinct CDR3 sequences, with 10% to 15% found just once. Source material: PBMCs or a T cell subset sorted from them (not recorded which). Every receptor here comes from a man between 18 and 35 years old who had mild COVID-19 (a few samples of this study predate the infection). Cell type and time point are not known.

This chain uses TRBV5-1 with TRBJ2-5, with unresolved D. The CDR3 loop spans 12 amino acids. CDR1 is SGHRS and CDR2 is YFSETQ in the germline V gene. Trimming removed 8 bases from V and 4 bases from J, with 12 bases in between. The DNA of the CDR3 is TGCGCCAGTACCCGGACCGGAGAGACCCAGTACTTC. As protein: CASTRTGETQYF. The full variable domain, its missing parts supplied by reference TRBV5-1 and TRBJ2-5, is KAGVTQTPRYLIKTRGQQVTLSCSPISGHRSVSWYQQTPGQGLQFLFEYFSETQRNKGNFPGRFSGRQFSNSRSEMNVSTLELGDSALYLCASTRTGETQYFGPGTRLLVL.

This clonotype showed up just a few times. This chain connects TRBV3-1 to TRBJ1-6, with D hard to call. Germline CDR1 LGHDT, CDR2 YNNKEL (reference sequence). Trimming stripped 1 base from V and 6 bases from J, with 10 bases between. This CDR3 contains 15 residues. This CDR3 reads CASSQVGPPNSPLHF. The CDR3 region has the DNA TGTGCCAGCAGCCAAGTTGGGCCTCCTAATTCACCCCTCCACTTT.

This clonotype appeared a few times. This chain connects TRBV30 to TRBJ1-5, with D maybe TRBD1 (5 bases). The V gene lost 0 bases and the J gene lost 7 bases, with 10 bases spanning the gap. Germline CDR1 GTSNPN, CDR2 SVGIG (reference sequence). The CDR3 loop spans 13 amino acids. For the CDR3, the DNA is TGTGCCTGGAGTGTTGGGGGAGGCCAGCCCCAGCATTTT. It yields the protein CAWSVGGGQPQHF.

The chain couples TRBV4-3 to TRBJ2-2, with D perhaps matching TRBD2 (6 bases). Germline V gene sequence: CDR1 LGHNA, CDR2 YSLEER. The CDR3 totals 16 residues. V was trimmed by 0 bases and J by 5 bases, leaving 13 bases between them. This CDR3 reads CASSQEAPAGTGELFF. The CDR3 DNA sequence: TGCGCCAGCAGCCAAGAAGCGCCGGCGGGGACCGGGGAGCTGTTTTTT.

This clonotype was recorded a few times. The chain joins TRBV6-2 or TRBV6-3 to TRBJ1-5; maybe TRBD1 (6 bases). Trimming cost V 5 bases and J 5 bases, with 7 bases left between them. Germline assignment: CDR1 MNHEY and CDR2 SVGEGT. There are 12 residues in the CDR3. The CDR3 region has the DNA TGTGCCAGCAGTCGACAGGATCAGCCCCAGCATTTT. This translates into CASSRQDQPQHF.

This clonotype showed up just a few times. V usage is TRBV5-1 and J usage is TRBJ1-1; 9 nucleotides align to TRBD1. The germline V gene encodes CDR1 SGHRS and CDR2 YFSETQ. The CDR3 totals 15 residues. V gave up 5 bases and J gave up 1 base; unmatched junction bases: 6. The CDR3 bases are TGCGCCAGCAGAATACAGGGGGCGCGGAACACTGAAGCTTTCTTT. It translates to CASRIQGARNTEAFF.

This clonotype was seen more than once but under ten times. DNA for the CDR3: TGCAGTGCGGGAGGGCGGGGAGCCGGCCAAGAGACCCAGTACTTC. This sequence encodes CSAGGRGAGQETQYF. This chain joins TRBV20-1 and TRBJ2-5, with TRBD2 matching over 7 bases. Losses at the gene ends were 6 bases for V and 1 base for J; bases not matched to a gene: 11. Germline lookup yields CDR1 DFQATT and CDR2 SNEGSKA (reference sequence). The CDR3 totals 15 residues.

This clonotype was detected ten times or more. The chain joins TRBV7-3 to TRBJ2-1; D is unclear. Germline assignment: CDR1 SGHTA and CDR2 FQGTGA. The ends were cut back, 5 bases at V and 6 bases at J, with 26 bases in the middle. The CDR3 has 18 residues. CDR3 protein: CASSPNPPIQPFINEQFF. The DNA for the CDR3 is TGTGCCAGCAGCCCCAACCCGCCGATACAACCCTTTATCAATGAGCAGTTCTTC.

The rearrangement links TRBV4-2 to TRBJ2-1, with 12 bases fitting TRBD2. The trim removed 1 base at V and 9 bases at J, leaving 10 bases unmatched. The CDR3 sequence is 17 residues long. The germline V gene encodes CDR1 LGHNA and CDR2 YNFKEQ. The CDR3 DNA is TGTGCCAGCAGCCAAGTACCCCGGGCTAGCGGGGGGGGTGAGCAGTTCTTC. The encoded protein is CASSQVPRASGGGEQFF.

The chain joins TRBV5-1 to TRBJ2-5; the match to TRBD1 covers 8 bases. CDR3 size: 14 residues. V was pared by 6 bases and J by 4 bases, with 8 bases of the junction left unmatched. Germline CDR1 and CDR2: SGHRS and YFSETQ. CDR3: CASTMTGAAETQYF. CDR3 DNA sequence: TGCGCCAGCACCATGACAGGGGCTGCAGAGACCCAGTACTTC. The entire variable domain, with the rest obtained from reference TRBV5-1 and TRBJ2-5, is as follows: KAGVTQTPRYLIKTRGQQVTLSCSPISGHRSVSWYQQTPGQGLQFLFEYFSETQRNKGNFPGRFSGRQFSNSRSEMNVSTLELGDSALYLCASTMTGAAETQYFGPGTRLLVL.

The rearrangement uses TRBV5-1 and TRBJ1-3; D perhaps matches TRBD1 (5 bases). The CDR3 covers 15 residues. With 4 bases removed from V and 0 bases from J, the gap between germline ends came to 11 bases. Germline V CDR1 and CDR2: SGHRS, YFSETQ. In DNA form, the CDR3 reads TGCGCCAGCAGCGCGGACACCGCCTCTGGAAACACCATATATTTT. It specifies CASSADTASGNTIYF.

This clonotype appeared many times. The genes are TRBV5-1 and TRBJ1-1; D gene unclear. Germline CDR1 reads SGHRS; CDR2 reads YFSETQ. This CDR3 region has 13 residues. V was clipped by 4 bases and J by 4 bases, with 11 bases between them. CDR3 protein: CASSREGSTEAFF. CDR3 sequence (DNA): TGCGCCAGCAGCCGGGAAGGGAGCACTGAAGCTTTCTTT.

The table lists this clonotype with a few counts. The genes are TRBV7-3 and TRBJ2-7; D assignment may be TRBD1 or TRBD2 (5 bases each). Germline assignment: CDR1 SGHTA and CDR2 FQGTGA. Trimming cost V 1 base and J 3 bases, with 10 bases left between them. The CDR3 length is 14 residues. CDR3 bases: TGTGCCAGCAGCTTAATGGGACGAAACTACGAGCAGTACTTC. Its protein is CASSLMGRNYEQYF.

This clonotype came up a few times. This rearrangement joins TRBV30 to TRBJ1-2; a weak D match, TRBD1 (5 bases). CDR1 and CDR2 (germline): GTSNPN, SVGIG (reference sequence). V lost 5 bases to trimming and J lost 1 base, with 14 bases between them. This CDR3 comprises 14 residues. CDR3 residues: CAWQSQGFNYGYTF. CDR3 sequence (DNA): TGTGCCTGGCAATCGCAGGGATTTAACTATGGCTACACCTTC.

This chain uses TRBV12-3 or TRBV12-4 with TRBJ2-5; 10 bases are a match to TRBD2. With V trimmed by 5 bases and J by 1 base, 4 bases remained unmatched. This CDR3 is built from 15 residues. The CDR3 coding sequence is TGTGCCAGCAGTCCTTTAGCGGGGGGCCAAGAGACCCAGTACTTC. Translating gives CASSPLAGGQETQYF.

The chain joins TRBV23-1 to TRBJ2-4, with a tentative D call TRBD1 (7 bases). TRBV23-1 has ORF status, its function being uncertain. The V gene lost 6 bases and the J gene lost 9 bases, with 18 bases spanning the gap. The CDR3 is 14 residues long. The DNA of the CDR3 is TGCGCCAGCAGATACGACAGGGAGGTTGTCATTCAGTACTTC. This gives the protein CASRYDREVVIQYF.

The table lists this clonotype with many counts. This sequence joins TRBV4-3 and TRBJ1-1; 7 positions match TRBD1. The CDR3 contains 17 residues. Trimming cost V 2 bases and J 9 bases; bases outside gene matches: 18. In germline, CDR1 is LGHNA, CDR2 YSLEER. The CDR3 bases are TGCGCCAGCAGCCAAAGAGGGACGGTGCGGCAGGGGGAAAAAGCTTTCTTT. Translated, it gives CASSQRGTVRQGEKAFF.

Only a few counts were recorded for this clonotype. The gene calls are TRBV10-3 and TRBJ2-3; a possible D gene is TRBD2 (6 bases). The CDR3 consists of 16 residues. Trimming took 4 bases from V and 4 from J, leaving 18 bases between them. CDR1 and CDR2 from the germline V gene are ENHRY and SYGVKD. CDR3 in DNA: TGTGCCATCAGTGTACCGGAGGGCAACCCCGCAGATACGCAGTATTTT. Encoded protein: CAISVPEGNPADTQYF.

The chain combines TRBV5-1 with TRBJ2-5; 7 positions agree with TRBD1. V was clipped by 6 bases and J by 0 bases; unmatched bases: 5. Germline-derived CDR1 and CDR2 are SGHRS and YFSETQ. The length of the CDR3 is 14 residues. The CDR3 is CASTPDRDQETQYF. CDR3 bases: TGCGCCAGCACTCCCGACAGGGACCAAGAGACCCAGTACTTC.

In nucleotides, the CDR3 is TGTGCCAGCAGCTTAGGCCAGGGTTCCCGGATTGAAGCTTTCTTT. This encodes CASSLGQGSRIEAFF. The chain is built from TRBV7-8 and TRBJ1-1; D is possibly TRBD1 (5 bases). The V and J ends lost 1 base and 7 bases respectively, with 16 bases between them. Germline-derived CDR1 and CDR2 are SGHVS and FQNEAQ. This CDR3 region has 15 residues.

This clonotype showed up just a few times. The V gene is TRBV6-5, the J gene TRBJ1-5; no definite D call. This CDR3 comprises 17 residues. Trimming pared 1 base from V and 0 bases from J, leaving 13 bases between. The germline gives CDR1 MNHEY, CDR2 SVGAGI. CDR3 nucleotides: TGTGCCAGCAGTTACTGGGGAGCCCCCTATAGCAATCAGCCCCAGCATTTT. It translates to CASSYWGAPYSNQPQHF.

The chain has TRBV6-1 and TRBJ1-4, with D uncertain. V was trimmed by 4 bases and J by 3 bases, leaving 21 bases between them. CDR1 and CDR2 (germline): MNHNS, SASEGT. This CDR3 has 18 residues. CDR3 in amino acids: CASSVFGSPSVANEKLFF. CDR3 DNA: TGTGCCAGCAGTGTTTTTGGATCCCCCTCAGTGGCTAATGAAAAACTGTTTTTT.

This clonotype appeared a few times. CDR3 DNA sequence: TGTGCCCTGCGGGAAAGGACAGCGGGGGGGCCCGGAGATACGCAGTATTTT. Translation: CALRERTAGGPGDTQYF. The chain uses TRBV2 and TRBJ2-3, with TRBD2 matching 10 bases. The CDR3 contains 17 residues. The germline gives CDR1 SNHLY, CDR2 FYNNEI. J lost 5 bases, V lost 11 bases, and 19 bases had no gene match.